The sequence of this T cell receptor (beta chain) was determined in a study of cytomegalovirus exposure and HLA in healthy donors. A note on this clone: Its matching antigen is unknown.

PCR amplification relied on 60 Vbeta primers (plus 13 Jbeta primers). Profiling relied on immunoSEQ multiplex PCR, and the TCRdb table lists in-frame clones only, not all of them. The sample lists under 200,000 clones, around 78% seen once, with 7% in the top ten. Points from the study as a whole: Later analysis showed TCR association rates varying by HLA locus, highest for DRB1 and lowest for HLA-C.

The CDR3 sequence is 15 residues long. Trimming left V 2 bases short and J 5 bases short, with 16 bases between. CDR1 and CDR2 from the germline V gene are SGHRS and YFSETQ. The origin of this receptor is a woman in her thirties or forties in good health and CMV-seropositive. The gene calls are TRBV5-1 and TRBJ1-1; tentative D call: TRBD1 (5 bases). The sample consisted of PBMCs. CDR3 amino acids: CASSLEGRGGTEAFF. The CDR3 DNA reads TGCGCCAGCAGCTTAGAGGGTCGGGGGGGAACTGAAGCTTTCTTT.